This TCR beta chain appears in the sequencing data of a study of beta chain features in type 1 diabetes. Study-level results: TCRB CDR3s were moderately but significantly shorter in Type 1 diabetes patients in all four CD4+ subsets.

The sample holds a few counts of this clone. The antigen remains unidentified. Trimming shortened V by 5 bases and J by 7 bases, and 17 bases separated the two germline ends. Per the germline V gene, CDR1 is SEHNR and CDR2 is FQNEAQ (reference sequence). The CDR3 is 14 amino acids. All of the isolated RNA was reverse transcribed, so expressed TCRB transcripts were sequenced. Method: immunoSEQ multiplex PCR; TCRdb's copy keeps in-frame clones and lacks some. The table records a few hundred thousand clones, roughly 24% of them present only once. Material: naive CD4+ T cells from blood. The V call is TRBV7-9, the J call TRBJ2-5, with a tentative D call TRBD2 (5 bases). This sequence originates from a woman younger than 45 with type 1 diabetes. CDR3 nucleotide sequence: TGTGCCAGCAGCCCCACCGGGGTTGACGGGACCCAGTACTTC. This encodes CASSPTGVDGTQYF. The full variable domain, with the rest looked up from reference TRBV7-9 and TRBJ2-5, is DTGVSQNPRHKITKRGQNVTFRCDPISEHNRLYWYRQTLGQGPEFLTYFQNEAQLEKSRLLSDRFSAERPKGSFSTLEIQRTEQGDSAMYLCASSPTGVDGTQYFGPGTRLLVL.